This T cell receptor beta chain emerged from a study of cytomegalovirus exposure and HLA in healthy donors. On the study more broadly: Around 200 million T cells yielded some 100 million unique TCR beta sequences, as an earlier analysis found.

Vbeta (60) and Jbeta (13) primers were used in the PCR. Method: immunoSEQ multiplex PCR; TCRdb's copy keeps in-frame clones and lacks some. The sample has roughly 110,000 clones, 82% seen once. About this clone: Antigen unknown.

Notes on the study in general: Associated with cytomegalovirus, according to the listing, were 150 to 200 TCR beta chains. Reportedly, diagnosis of cytomegalovirus status by the classifier showed high specificity and sensitivity. Specific recognition of CMV antigens was confirmed in vitro for a few chains (all CMV-associated).

V lost 6 bases and J lost 0; bases outside the gene matches: 4. The CDR3 sequence is 15 residues long. Germline lookup yields CDR1 MDHEN and CDR2 SYDVKM. The chain has TRBV28 and TRBJ1-2; 10 bases match TRBD1. Specimen: PBMCs. The source is a woman aged 18-30 years in good health and CMV-seronegative. DNA of the CDR3: TGTGCCAGCAGCCGACAGGGGGCAGCTAACTATGGCTACACCTTC. It is translated as CASSRQGAANYGYTF.